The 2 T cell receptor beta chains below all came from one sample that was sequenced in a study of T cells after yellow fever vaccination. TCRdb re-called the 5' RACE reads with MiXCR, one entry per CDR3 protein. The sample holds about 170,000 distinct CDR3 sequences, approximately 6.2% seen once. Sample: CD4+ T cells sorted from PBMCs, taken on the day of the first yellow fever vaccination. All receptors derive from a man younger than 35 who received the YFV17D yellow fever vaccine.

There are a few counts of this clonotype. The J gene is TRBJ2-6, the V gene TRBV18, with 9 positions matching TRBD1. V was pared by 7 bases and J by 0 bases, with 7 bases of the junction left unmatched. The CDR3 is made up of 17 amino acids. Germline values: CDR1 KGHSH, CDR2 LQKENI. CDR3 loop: CASLPGTGLSGANVLTF. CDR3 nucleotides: TGTGCCAGCTTACCCGGGACAGGGCTCTCTGGGGCCAACGTCCTGACTTTC.

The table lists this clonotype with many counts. As DNA, the CDR3 is TGTGCAGTAGCGAGCGCGCCAGATACGCAGTATTTT. Translating gives CAVASAPDTQYF. The chain employs TRBV27 and TRBJ2-3, with D perhaps matching TRBD2 (5 bases). The germline CDR1 and CDR2 sequences are MNHEY and SMNVEV (reference sequence). CDR3 length: 12 amino acids.